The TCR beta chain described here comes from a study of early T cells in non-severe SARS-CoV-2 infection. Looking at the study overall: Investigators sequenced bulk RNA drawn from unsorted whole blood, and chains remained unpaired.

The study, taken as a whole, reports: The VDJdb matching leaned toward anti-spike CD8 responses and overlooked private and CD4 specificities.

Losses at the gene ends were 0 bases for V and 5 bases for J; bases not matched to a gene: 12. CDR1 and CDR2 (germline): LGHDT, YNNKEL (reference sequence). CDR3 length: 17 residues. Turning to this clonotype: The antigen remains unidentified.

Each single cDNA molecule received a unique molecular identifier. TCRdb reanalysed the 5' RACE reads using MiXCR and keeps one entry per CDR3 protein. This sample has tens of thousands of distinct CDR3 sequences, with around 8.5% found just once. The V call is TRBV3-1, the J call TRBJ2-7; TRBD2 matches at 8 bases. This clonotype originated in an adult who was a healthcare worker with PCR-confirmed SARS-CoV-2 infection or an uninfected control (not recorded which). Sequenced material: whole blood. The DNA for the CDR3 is TGTGCCAGCAGCCAAGAAATCAGGCTAGCGGGCGGGGACGAGCAGTACTTC. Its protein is CASSQEIRLAGGDEQYF.